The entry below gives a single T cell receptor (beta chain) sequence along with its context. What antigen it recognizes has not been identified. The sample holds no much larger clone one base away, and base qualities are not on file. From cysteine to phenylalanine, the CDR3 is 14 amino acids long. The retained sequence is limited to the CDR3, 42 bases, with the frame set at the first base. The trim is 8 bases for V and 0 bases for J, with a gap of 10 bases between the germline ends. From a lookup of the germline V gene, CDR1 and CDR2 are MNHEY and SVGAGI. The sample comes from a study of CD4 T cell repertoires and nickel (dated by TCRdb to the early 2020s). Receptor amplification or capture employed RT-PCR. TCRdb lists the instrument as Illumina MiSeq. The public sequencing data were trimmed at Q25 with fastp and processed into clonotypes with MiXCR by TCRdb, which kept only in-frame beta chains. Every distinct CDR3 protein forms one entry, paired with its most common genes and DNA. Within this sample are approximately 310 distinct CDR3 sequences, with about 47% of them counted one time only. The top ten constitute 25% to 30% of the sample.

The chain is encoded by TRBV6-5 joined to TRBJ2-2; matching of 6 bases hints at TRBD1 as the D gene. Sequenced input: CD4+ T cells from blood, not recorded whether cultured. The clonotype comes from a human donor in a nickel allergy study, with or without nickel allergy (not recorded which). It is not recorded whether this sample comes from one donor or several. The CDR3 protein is CASARGPNTGELFF. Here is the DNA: TGTGCCAGCGCCAGGGGACCGAACACCGGGGAGCTGTTTTTT.